These 32 T cell receptor beta chains came from one sample sequenced in a study of cytomegalovirus exposure and HLA in healthy donors. The method was immunoSEQ multiplex PCR; TCRdb's version includes in-frame clones alone and lacks a portion of them. Found here are some 100,000 clones, about 85% of them singletons; the top ten hold around 4.5%. The sequenced sample was PBMCs. The receptors were sampled from a man aged 18 to 29 in good health and CMV-seropositive.

This clone came up a few times. The chain joins TRBV4-2 to TRBJ1-6, with 9 bases aligning to TRBD1. The ends lost 0 bases at V and 12 bases at J; junction bases unmatched: 6. Germline V gene data show CDR1 as LGHNA and CDR2 as YNFKEQ. The CDR3 spans 15 residues. The CDR3 DNA is TGTGCCAGCAGCCAAGAGGACAGGGGAATTGTACCCCTCCACTTT. Protein product: CASSQEDRGIVPLHF.

This clone was detected only once. This sequence joins TRBV7-8 and TRBJ2-5; D is undetermined. The germline CDR1 and CDR2 sequences are SGHVS and FQNEAQ. V gave up 1 base and J gave up 3 bases, with 9 bases separating them. This CDR3 is built from 14 residues. The CDR3 region has the DNA TGTGCCAGCAGCTTAGTAGTCTTAGAAGAGACCCAGTACTTC. Protein product: CASSLVVLEETQYF. Using reference TRBV7-8 and TRBJ2-5 for the parts outside the CDR3, the full variable domain is GAGVSQSPRYKVAKRGQDVALRCDPISGHVSLFWYQQALGQGPEFLTYFQNEAQLDKSGLPSDRFFAERPEGSVSTLKIQRTQQEDSAVYLCASSLVVLEETQYFGPGTRLLVL.

The J gene is TRBJ1-3, the V gene TRBV9, with 7 bases aligning to TRBD1. This CDR3 comprises 17 residues. Germline trimming cut 5 bases from V and 0 bases from J; bases unmatched to any gene: 11. Per germline, CDR1 SGDLS and CDR2 YYNGEE. The CDR3 spells CASSHPDRRNSGNTIYF. DNA of the CDR3: TGTGCCAGCAGTCATCCGGACAGGAGAAACTCTGGAAACACCATATATTTT.

This chain joins TRBV16 and TRBJ2-7, with 11 bases matching TRBD1. The CDR3 length is 16 residues. V shed 4 bases, J shed 2 bases, and the junction held 7 bases outside the gene matches. Germline V gene sequence: CDR1 KGHSY, CDR2 FQNENV. The CDR3 is CASSLGTGGLTYEQYF. Here the CDR3 DNA reads TGTGCCAGCAGCCTAGGGACAGGGGGTCTCACCTACGAGCAGTACTTC.

The chain carries TRBV27 and TRBJ2-7; 10 positions match TRBD2. The germline gives CDR1 MNHEY, CDR2 SMNVEV (reference sequence). This CDR3 has 15 residues. V shed 6 bases and J 2 bases; nucleotides not matched to a gene: 7. CDR3 sequence: CASSRLAGDTYEQYF. In DNA form, the CDR3 reads TGTGCCAGCAGCCGTCTAGCGGGGGACACCTACGAGCAGTACTTC.

The J gene is TRBJ1-2, the V gene TRBV11-2; D perhaps matches TRBD1 (5 bases). Trimming took 4 bases from V and 9 from J, leaving 21 bases between them. The CDR3 spans 15 residues. CDR1 is SGHAT, CDR2 FQNNGV, per germline. For the CDR3, the DNA is TGTGCCAGCAGCTCCAGCCGGGGGGGGTTGAGGAGCTACACCTTC. Protein sequence: CASSSSRGGLRSYTF.

This clone occurred a few times. The V call is TRBV5-1, the J call TRBJ1-6, with 7 bases that match TRBD1. The CDR3 is 14 residues long. Germline loops: CDR1 SGHRS, CDR2 YFSETQ. After removal of 2 bases from V and 6 bases from J, the junction contained 2 bases not matched to a gene. The DNA of the CDR3 is TGCGCCAGCAGCTTACAGGGGACTAATTCACCCCTCCACTTT. Its protein product is CASSLQGTNSPLHF.

The rearrangement uses TRBV19 and TRBJ1-1, with D perhaps TRBD1 (5 bases). Trimming removed 2 bases at V and 8 bases at J, with 6 bases between. The CDR3 totals 11 residues. The germline CDR1 and CDR2 sequences are LNHDA and SQIVND (reference sequence). CDR3: CASSIRGEAFF. CDR3 nucleotide sequence: TGTGCCAGTAGTATAAGGGGCGAAGCTTTCTTT.

This chain uses TRBV19 with TRBJ2-7; 10 bases agree with TRBD1. Unmatched junction bases numbered 8, after V lost 3 bases and J lost 6 bases. The CDR3 is 15 amino acids. Germline-derived CDR1 and CDR2 are LNHDA and SQIVND (reference sequence). Written as DNA, the CDR3 is TGTGCCAGTAGTATGGCGGACAGGGGGAATGGCGAGCAGTACTTC. It specifies CASSMADRGNGEQYF.

This chain connects TRBV5-1 to TRBJ1-4; D gene unclear. The germline V and J ends were trimmed by 0 bases and 5 bases, with 8 bases remaining between them. Germline V gene sequence: CDR1 SGHRS, CDR2 YFSETQ. This CDR3 is 14 amino acids long. The CDR3 loop is CASSLAGVNEKLFF. The CDR3 region has the DNA TGCGCCAGCAGCTTGGCCGGTGTAAATGAAAAACTGTTTTTT.

In this sample, this clone turned up a few times. The chain uses TRBV25-1 and TRBJ1-1; unclear D gene. Germline CDR1 MGHDK, CDR2 SYGVNS. The CDR3 has 9 amino acids. V was clipped by 5 bases and J by 13 bases, with 8 bases between them. The CDR3 is CASSREVFF. The CDR3 region has the DNA TGTGCCAGCAGTCGTGAGGTTTTCTTT.

The genes are TRBV7-9 and TRBJ1-1, with unresolved D. The germline V gene encodes CDR1 SEHNR and CDR2 FQNEAQ (reference sequence). This CDR3 spans 11 amino acids. V was cut by 1 base and J by 11 bases, with 8 bases left in between. For the CDR3, the DNA is TGTGCCAGCAGCTTAGAAAGAGAGGCTTTCTTT. It yields the protein CASSLEREAFF.

This chain uses TRBV5-1 with TRBJ2-7; D is perhaps TRBD1 (5 bases). This CDR3 has 14 amino acids. V was shortened by 4 bases and J by 6 bases, with 17 bases between the two germline ends. CDR1 is SGHRS, CDR2 YFSETQ, per germline. The CDR3 sequence: CASSQGSRVGEQYF. The CDR3 bases are TGCGCCAGCAGCCAGGGTTCCCGGGTGGGCGAGCAGTACTTC.

The chain has TRBV5-1 and TRBJ1-2; D gene uncertain. Germline V gene lookup returns CDR1 SGHRS and CDR2 YFSETQ. V lost 2 bases and J 8 bases, leaving 13 bases between the germline ends. The CDR3 is 13 amino acids. The CDR3 sequence is CASSFIGRLGYTF. The DNA for the CDR3 is TGCGCCAGCAGCTTTATTGGGCGACTAGGCTACACCTTC.

V is TRBV7-2 and J is TRBJ2-7; TRBD1 might be the D (6 bases). This CDR3 has 15 amino acids. V was clipped by 0 bases and J by 1 base, with 10 bases between them. Germline lookup yields CDR1 SGHTA and CDR2 FQGNSA. DNA of the CDR3: TGTGCCAGCAGCTTAGCGAGGGGGAGATCCTACGAGCAGTACTTC. Its protein is CASSLARGRSYEQYF.

V and J are TRBV29-1 and TRBJ1-3; D gene unclear. There are 12 residues in the CDR3. The germline gives CDR1 SQVTM, CDR2 ANQGSEA. V was cut by 4 bases and J by 3 bases, with 7 bases left in between. The CDR3 protein is CSVGGFGNTIYF. CDR3 DNA: TGCAGCGTTGGAGGTTTTGGAAACACCATATATTTT.

This clone has only a few counts. The chain combines TRBV5-4 with TRBJ1-1; D remains unclear. Trimming took off 4 bases at V and 1 base at J, with 8 bases between the two ends. The germline V gene encodes CDR1 SGHNT and CDR2 YYREEE (reference sequence). The CDR3 extends over 13 amino acids. DNA of the CDR3: TGTGCCAGCAGCGTACTTAGGAACACTGAAGCTTTCTTT. Its protein is CASSVLRNTEAFF. Variable domain in full (rest from reference TRBV5-4 and TRBJ1-1): ETGVTQSPTHLIKTRGQQVTLRCSSQSGHNTVSWYQQALGQGPQFIFQYYREEENGRGNFPPRFSGLQFPNYSSELNVNALELDDSALYLCASSVLRNTEAFFGQGTRLTVV.

The chain uses TRBV19 and TRBJ1-6, with D perhaps TRBD1 (6 bases). The CDR3 runs to 13 residues. V was pared by 3 bases and J by 12 bases, with 12 bases between. Germline CDR1 and CDR2: LNHDA and SQIVND (reference sequence). CDR3 in DNA: TGTGCCAGTAGTATTGGAGTGGACAGACCCCTCCACTTT. The encoded protein is CASSIGVDRPLHF.

The V gene is TRBV10-3, the J gene TRBJ1-2; D call uncertain. The CDR3 spans 13 residues. Trimming left V 3 bases short and J 7 bases short, with 12 bases between. Germline-derived CDR1 and CDR2 are ENHRY and SYGVKD. The CDR3 loop reads CAISEGGETGYTF. The CDR3 nucleotides read TGTGCCATCAGTGAAGGAGGAGAAACTGGCTACACCTTC.

The gene calls are TRBV7-9 and TRBJ2-6; possibly TRBD1 for D (5 bases). Per the germline V gene, CDR1 is SEHNR and CDR2 is FQNEAQ (reference sequence). This CDR3 is 18 amino acids long. Trimming took off 0 bases at V and 4 bases at J, with 16 bases between the two ends. The CDR3 DNA follows: TGTGCCAGCAGCTTAGCTTCAGGGCAGGGCTCAGGGGCCAACGTCCTGACTTTC. Protein product: CASSLASGQGSGANVLTF.

The chain employs TRBV16 and TRBJ2-1; 8 bases line up with TRBD1. Losses at the gene ends were 4 bases for V and 3 bases for J; bases not matched to a gene: 8. From germline, CDR1 is KGHSY and CDR2 FQNENV. The CDR3 length is 16 residues. CDR3 region: CASSPPSGQVYNEQFF. CDR3 DNA sequence: TGTGCCAGCAGCCCCCCATCGGGACAGGTCTACAATGAGCAGTTCTTC.

The rearrangement links TRBV7-9 to TRBJ1-2; TRBD1 agrees at 8 bases. The CDR3 has 15 amino acids. Trimming removed 0 bases from V and 7 bases from J; junction bases left unmatched: 7. Germline assignment: CDR1 SEHNR and CDR2 FQNEAQ (reference sequence). CDR3 sequence (DNA): TGTGCCAGCAGCTTAGCCTCAGGGGGCGGTGCTGGCTACACCTTC. Translated: CASSLASGGGAGYTF.

The chain couples TRBV19 to TRBJ1-1; 7 bases map to TRBD1. This CDR3 is 14 amino acids long. CDR1 is LNHDA and CDR2 is SQIVND in the germline V gene (reference sequence). Trimming cost V 6 bases and J 1 base; bases outside gene matches: 5. The CDR3 nucleotides are TGTGCCAGTAGCCCCGGGACAGAGAACACTGAAGCTTTCTTT. Its translation: CASSPGTENTEAFF.

This clone showed up just once. The genes are TRBV6-1 and TRBJ1-5; no firm D call. The germline V and J ends were trimmed by 8 bases and 0 bases, with 11 bases remaining between them. This CDR3 is built from 14 residues. The V gene's germline CDR1 is MNHNS and CDR2 SASEGT. The CDR3 is CASRDFYSNQPQHF. CDR3 coding DNA: TGTGCCAGCCGCGACTTTTATAGCAATCAGCCCCAGCATTTT.

This rearrangement joins TRBV4-1 to TRBJ1-5, with a weak D call TRBD1 (6 bases). CDR1 is MGHRA and CDR2 is YSYEKL in the germline V gene. This CDR3 contains 15 residues. Trimming removed 1 base from V and 6 bases from J, with 13 bases in between. CDR3 sequence reads: CASSQAGGQVQPQHF. As DNA, the CDR3 is TGCGCCAGCAGCCAAGCGGGGGGGCAAGTTCAGCCCCAGCATTTT.

The J gene is TRBJ1-2, the V gene TRBV15; possible D gene TRBD1, 5 bases. The CDR3 has 13 residues. Looked up from germline, CDR1 is LNHNV and CDR2 is YYDKDF (reference sequence). The germline V and J ends were trimmed by 5 bases and 0 bases, with 7 bases remaining between them. CDR3 in DNA: TGTGCCACCAGCCCAGGGACTAACTATGGCTACACCTTC. It yields the protein CATSPGTNYGYTF.

This chain uses TRBV5-1 with TRBJ1-1; 7 bases are a match to TRBD1. The V and J ends lost 1 base and 3 bases, in that order; junction bases with no gene match: 0. CDR1 is SGHRS and CDR2 is YFSETQ in the germline V gene. The CDR3 is 13 residues long. This CDR3 is CASSLQGDTEAFF. CDR3 coding DNA: TGCGCCAGCAGCTTGCAGGGGGACACTGAAGCTTTCTTT.

The table lists this clone with a few counts. The V gene is TRBV5-1, the J gene TRBJ2-7, with D possibly TRBD1 on 6 matching bases. Germline CDR1 SGHRS, CDR2 YFSETQ. This CDR3 is built from 11 residues. With 4 bases removed from V and 4 bases from J, the gap between germline ends came to 6 bases. In DNA, the CDR3 is TGCGCCAGCAGCCAGGGGTACGAGCAGTACTTC. This translates into CASSQGYEQYF.

The V call is TRBV4-1, the J call TRBJ2-2, with TRBD2 matching over 14 bases. Germline V gene lookup returns CDR1 MGHRA and CDR2 YSYEKL. The ends lost 1 base at V and 3 bases at J; junction bases unmatched: 4. The CDR3 runs to 18 residues. The CDR3 nucleotides read TGCGCCAGCAGCCAAGCGACTAGCGGGGGGGCCGACACCGGGGAGCTGTTTTTT. Amino acid sequence: CASSQATSGGADTGELFF.

The chain recombines TRBV2 with TRBJ2-6; D perhaps matches TRBD1 (6 bases). This CDR3 has 15 residues. Germline-derived CDR1 and CDR2 are SNHLY and FYNNEI. The V end lost 8 bases, the J end lost 4 bases, and 15 bases lay between the germline ends. As DNA, the CDR3 is TGTGCCAGCGACGCAGGGGCGCTCGGGGCCAACGTCCTGACTTTC. Protein sequence: CASDAGALGANVLTF. Based on the CDR3 plus reference TRBV2 and TRBJ2-6, the full variable domain is EPEVTQTPSHQVTQMGQEVILRCVPISNHLYFYWYRQILGQKVEFLVSFYNNEISEKSEIFDDQFSVERPDGSNFTLKIRSTKLEDSAMYFCASDAGALGANVLTFGAGSRLTVL.

The chain uses TRBV30 and TRBJ2-7; tentative D call: TRBD1 (6 bases). The germline V gene encodes CDR1 GTSNPN and CDR2 SVGIG (reference sequence). Trimming stripped 4 bases from V and 7 bases from J, with 11 bases between. This CDR3 comprises 11 residues. The CDR3 region is CAWNRAGEQYF. The CDR3 DNA sequence: TGTGCCTGGAACAGGGCCGGGGAGCAGTACTTC.

The chain uses TRBV19 and TRBJ2-2; perhaps TRBD1 as D (5 bases). The germline V gene encodes CDR1 LNHDA and CDR2 SQIVND (reference sequence). The CDR3 extends over 13 amino acids. Trimming shortened V by 4 bases and J by 5 bases, and 8 bases separated the two germline ends. For the CDR3, the DNA is TGTGCCAGTAGTAAGGCAGGGACCGGGGAGCTGTTTTTT. Translated, it gives CASSKAGTGELFF.